This T cell receptor beta chain was recorded in a study of OX40 agonist ivuxolimab in advanced cancers. Broader study findings: On average, CD8+ T cells had more expanded clones than CD4+.

Sequencing was performed with immunoSEQ multiplex PCR; in TCRdb, only in-frame clones are kept and a portion is missing. Here the sample spans over 85,000 clones, about four fifths being singletons. Remarks on this clone: What it binds is unknown.

This specimen was CD4+ or CD8+ T cells sorted from blood, taken in a trial of the OX40 agonist ivuxolimab. This TCR came from an adult with an advanced solid tumor such as melanoma, head and neck, liver or kidney cancer.

CDR3 loop: CASSQEMAATLWGYTF. The DNA for the CDR3 is TGCGCCAGCAGCCAAGAAATGGCAGCGACTCTATGGGGCTACACCTTC. The V and J genes are TRBV4-1 and TRBJ1-2; D is unresolved. CDR3 size: 16 residues. V was shortened by 0 bases and J by 8 bases, with 19 bases between the two germline ends. Germline lookup yields CDR1 MGHRA and CDR2 YSYEKL.